This TCR beta chain came from a study of blood T cell repertoires in COVID-19. Study in general: The study drew acute and convalescent COVID-19 samples from the United States, Italy and Spain. From T cells, B-cell-depleted T cells, or PBMCs came the material, which was cDNA or gDNA.

This CDR3 is 16 amino acids long. CDR1 is MNHEY and CDR2 is SVGEGT in the germline V gene. V dropped 5 bases and J dropped 5; count of bases not matched to a gene: 8. In the authors' workflow: Nucleated cell counts were estimated from reference gene primer amplification. Sequenced by immunoSEQ multiplex PCR; TCRdb stores in-frame clones only, minus some. V, J and clone size reflect that table, while D and trimming were determined from the DNA. Of 140,000 to 150,000 clones listed, about 89% are singletons. The TCR was taken from a man older than 75 with acute or convalescent COVID-19. Sequenced: peripheral blood. V usage is TRBV6-2 or TRBV6-3 and J usage is TRBJ1-6; 8 bases are a match to TRBD1. The chain's CDR3 is CASSPQGEGDNSPLHF. The CDR3 bases are TGTGCCAGCAGTCCACAGGGGGAAGGGGATAATTCACCCCTCCACTTT.